The 27 T cell receptor beta chains below all came from one sample that was sequenced in a study of memory CD4+ T cells and cytomegalovirus serostatus. TCRdb keeps only in-frame clones here, not all; method: immunoSEQ multiplex PCR. This sample carries roughly 54,000 clones, roughly 72% of them seen once, and the ten largest clones take about 1.5%. Single viable CD3+CD4+CD8-CD45RO+ cells were sorted as the memory CD4+ T cells. Sequencing used memory CD4+ T cells from blood. The source of these receptors is an adult in good health and CMV-seronegative.

The rearrangement uses TRBV11-2 and TRBJ1-1, with D uncertain. CDR3 size: 17 residues. V lost 5 bases, J lost 1 base, and 20 bases lay in between. Germline CDR1 reads SGHAT; CDR2 reads FQNNGV. The CDR3 sequence is CASSPRGRDWRNTEAFF. CDR3 bases: TGTGCCAGCAGCCCTAGAGGACGTGACTGGAGGAACACTGAAGCTTTCTTT.

The rearrangement links TRBV7-2 to TRBJ2-6, with TRBD2 matching 10 bases. V was clipped by 3 bases and J by 3 bases; unmatched bases: 8. The CDR3 is 18 residues long. Germline V gene lookup returns CDR1 SGHTA and CDR2 FQGNSA. The CDR3 DNA is TGTGCCAGCAGCTTCCCGCTAGCGGGAGTACATGGGGCCAACGTCCTGACTTTC. Residues: CASSFPLAGVHGANVLTF.

Concerning this clone itself: One end of the junction varies from germline; a read error may be responsible. The genes are TRBV6-1 and TRBJ1-1, with D perhaps matching TRBD1 (6 bases). The CDR3 covers 16 residues. Per germline, CDR1 MNHNS and CDR2 SASEGT. CDR3 loop: CASREVRTVRYTEAFF. The CDR3 DNA follows: TGTGCCAGCAGGGAAGTTAGGACAGTAAGATACACTGAAGCTTTCTTT.

The chain links TRBV19 to TRBJ2-2, with D perhaps matching TRBD1 or TRBD2 (5 bases each). The germline CDR1 and CDR2 sequences are LNHDA and SQIVND (reference sequence). The CDR3 runs 13 residues. The V end was cut by 6 bases, the J end by 7 bases, with 12 bases between. The CDR3 region has the DNA TGTGCCAGTAGAATATGGGGGAGCGGGGAGCTGTTTTTT. Its protein is CASRIWGSGELFF.

The chain couples TRBV2 to TRBJ1-2; 9 bases align to TRBD1. This CDR3 has 14 residues. With 5 bases clipped from V and 4 bases from J, the junction kept 5 bases outside the gene matches. Germline V gene sequence: CDR1 SNHLY, CDR2 FYNNEI. The CDR3 protein is CASSSLTGGYGYTF. Here the CDR3 DNA reads TGTGCCAGCAGTTCTTTGACAGGGGGCTATGGCTACACCTTC.

By share of the sample, this clone is medium-sized. The J gene is TRBJ2-7, the V gene TRBV7-9; D ambiguous. Trimming removed 5 bases at V and 5 bases at J, with 19 bases between. Germline-derived CDR1 and CDR2 are SEHNR and FQNEAQ (reference sequence). CDR3 length: 15 residues. In DNA form, the CDR3 reads TGTGCCAGCAGCCCCCATTTATCGATGGGGAACGAGCAGTACTTC. Residues: CASSPHLSMGNEQYF.

V usage is TRBV4-2 and J usage is TRBJ2-7; possibly TRBD1 for D (5 bases). Trimming took off 5 bases at V and 1 base at J, with 9 bases between the two ends. Germline V gene lookup returns CDR1 LGHNA and CDR2 YNFKEQ. CDR3 length: 13 amino acids. CDR3 coding DNA: TGTGCCAGCAGCTTTGACAGATCCTACGAGCAGTACTTC. Translation gives CASSFDRSYEQYF.

This clone has only a few counts. The chain couples TRBV4-3 to TRBJ1-5; perhaps TRBD1 as D (6 bases). The CDR3 has 16 amino acids. Germline CDR1 reads LGHNA; CDR2 reads YSLEER. Trimming cost V 1 base and J 4 bases, with 14 bases left between them. The DNA for the CDR3 is TGCGCCAGCAGCCAAGGTCCGGGGGCCATAAATCAGCCCCAGCATTTT. This translates into CASSQGPGAINQPQHF.

With regard to this clone: Other DNA sequences in the same sample also yield this CDR3. The V call is TRBV7-2, the J call TRBJ2-3; maybe TRBD2 (6 bases). The CDR3 is made up of 15 amino acids. Germline V gene lookup returns CDR1 SGHTA and CDR2 FQGNSA. The germline V and J ends were trimmed by 4 bases and 0 bases, with 11 bases remaining between them. CDR3 amino acids: CASSSDYLSTDTQYF. CDR3 DNA: TGTGCCAGCAGCTCGGACTACCTCAGCACAGATACGCAGTATTTT.

V and J are TRBV19 and TRBJ1-1; D might be TRBD1 (5 bases). Trimming left V 3 bases short and J 6 bases short, with 11 bases between. CDR3 length equals 13 residues. Per the germline V gene, CDR1 is LNHDA and CDR2 is SQIVND (reference sequence). In nucleotides, the CDR3 is TGTGCCAGTAGTATTGGGGGTTCCGCTGAAGCTTTCTTT. Protein product: CASSIGGSAEAFF.

The genes are TRBV19 and TRBJ1-2; unclear D gene. Germline loops: CDR1 LNHDA, CDR2 SQIVND (reference sequence). CDR3 length equals 15 residues. V was trimmed by 5 bases and J by 0 bases, leaving 13 bases between them. The CDR3 DNA follows: TGTGCCAGTAGTGCCGCCAGAGCTGCTAACTATGGCTACACCTTC. This codes for CASSAARAANYGYTF.

The J gene is TRBJ2-3, the V gene TRBV6-4; TRBD1 or TRBD2 may be the D gene (5 bases each). V lost 5 bases to trimming and J lost 0 bases, with 15 bases between them. The CDR3 runs 16 residues. Germline V gene lookup returns CDR1 MRHNA and CDR2 SNTAGT. CDR3 region: CASSMGPGRSTDTQYF. The CDR3 DNA reads as TGTGCCAGCAGTATGGGTCCGGGACGGAGCACAGATACGCAGTATTTT.

The chain couples TRBV19 to TRBJ2-1, with TRBD2 identical over 8 bases. The germline V gene encodes CDR1 LNHDA and CDR2 SQIVND (reference sequence). CDR3 length equals 19 residues. V shed 3 bases, J shed 0 bases, and the junction held 13 bases outside the gene matches. In DNA form, the CDR3 reads TGTGCCAGTAGTATCCGCTCGACTAGCGTACGGAGCTCCTACAATGAGCAGTTCTTC. Translating gives CASSIRSTSVRSSYNEQFF.

The CDR3 DNA reads TGTGCCAGCAGTGGGGGACCGGGACAGGGCCCCTTAAACTATGGCTACACCTTC. Amino acid sequence: CASSGGPGQGPLNYGYTF. The V gene is TRBV6-1, the J gene TRBJ1-2, with 9 nucleotides matching TRBD1. The germline V gene encodes CDR1 MNHNS and CDR2 SASEGT. This CDR3 is 18 amino acids long. Trimming removed 4 bases from V and 2 bases from J; junction bases left unmatched: 14.

The chain uses TRBV7-9 and TRBJ1-4; D not resolved. Germline assignment: CDR1 SEHNR and CDR2 FQNEAQ (reference sequence). The CDR3 runs 14 residues. Between the trimmed V and J ends, which lost 4 bases and 8 bases, there was a span of 14 bases. The CDR3 DNA reads TGTGCCAGCAGCTCGACGGGTAGAGGAGAAAAACTGTTTTTT. Translated: CASSSTGRGEKLFF.

The gene calls are TRBV5-6 and TRBJ1-2; D uncertain. The V gene's germline CDR1 is SGHDT and CDR2 YYEEEE. V was trimmed by 0 bases and J by 13 bases, leaving 10 bases between them. The CDR3 is 11 residues long. This chain's CDR3 is CASSLDGRTTF. For the CDR3, the DNA is TGTGCCAGCAGCTTGGACGGCCGGACCACCTTC.

The chain links TRBV6-4 to TRBJ2-2, with TRBD1 matching over 7 bases. Germline V gene data show CDR1 as MRHNA and CDR2 as SNTAGT. The ends lost 6 bases at V and 4 bases at J; junction bases unmatched: 5. This CDR3 region has 14 residues. CDR3 nucleotides: TGTGCCAGCAGCCCTGACAGGGTCACCGGGGAGCTGTTTTTT. Protein product: CASSPDRVTGELFF.

The rearrangement uses TRBV5-8 and TRBJ1-5; D possibly corresponds to TRBD1 (6 bases). V gave up 2 bases and J gave up 6 bases, with 15 bases separating them. Germline V CDR1 and CDR2: SGHTS, YDEGEE. This CDR3 has 15 residues. The CDR3 region has the DNA TGTGCCAGCAGCTTCCGGGGGGCAGTCGGTCAGCCCCAGCATTTT. Amino acid sequence: CASSFRGAVGQPQHF.

This chain uses TRBV21-1 with TRBJ2-7. TRBV21-1 is assigned pseudogene status. The CDR3 totals 17 residues. The CDR3 sequence is CASSKSGAGSNLYEQYF. The CDR3 DNA is TGTGCCAGCAGCAAATCCGGGGCAGGCTCTAACCTCTACGAGCAGTACTTC.

The V gene is TRBV20-1, the J gene TRBJ2-3, with D unclear. Between the trimmed V and J ends, which lost 5 bases and 5 bases, there was a span of 8 bases. This CDR3 region has 11 residues. Per the germline V gene, CDR1 is DFQATT and CDR2 is SNEGSKA (reference sequence). CDR3 coding DNA: TGCAGTGCTGAAGCTGGAGATACGCAGTATTTT. This codes for CSAEAGDTQYF.

The chain employs TRBV18 and TRBJ2-1; D perhaps matches TRBD2 (6 bases). Trimming stripped 8 bases from V and 1 base from J, with 18 bases between. The CDR3 is 16 amino acids. Germline V gene sequence: CDR1 KGHSH, CDR2 LQKENI. Here the CDR3 reads CASLGAGSLSYNEQFF. The DNA of the CDR3 is TGTGCCAGCCTCGGGGCCGGGAGCTTATCCTACAATGAGCAGTTCTTC.

This chain links TRBV7-9 with TRBJ1-1, with D uncertain. Germline V gene sequence: CDR1 SEHNR, CDR2 FQNEAQ (reference sequence). The germline V and J ends were trimmed by 1 base and 12 bases, with 21 bases remaining between them. This CDR3 comprises 15 residues. CDR3 nucleotide sequence: TGTGCCAGCAGCTTAGTCGCGGGGATTTATACGACATCTTTCTTT. As protein: CASSLVAGIYTTSFF. The whole variable domain, remainder taken from reference TRBV7-9 and TRBJ1-1, is DTGVSQNPRHKITKRGQNVTFRCDPISEHNRLYWYRQTLGQGPEFLTYFQNEAQLEKSRLLSDRFSAERPKGSFSTLEIQRTEQGDSAMYLCASSLVAGIYTTSFFGQGTRLTVV.

The genes are TRBV11-2 and TRBJ2-7, with D uncertain. Germline assignment: CDR1 SGHAT and CDR2 FQNNGV. The V gene lost 0 bases and the J gene lost 5 bases, with 2 bases spanning the gap. The CDR3 sequence is 11 residues long. The CDR3 sequence: CASSLDHEQYF. The CDR3 nucleotides are TGTGCCAGCAGCTTAGACCACGAGCAGTACTTC.

This chain connects TRBV4-3 to TRBJ2-7, with a possible D match to TRBD2 (5 bases). The CDR3 loop spans 14 amino acids. Trimming shortened V by 1 base and J by 6 bases, and 13 bases separated the two germline ends. Germline assignment: CDR1 LGHNA and CDR2 YSLEER. As DNA, the CDR3 is TGCGCCAGCAGCCAAGCCCCCTCGGGAACCGAGCAGTACTTC. Its protein is CASSQAPSGTEQYF.

This chain links TRBV27 with TRBJ2-2, with a tentative D call TRBD1 (6 bases). CDR1 MNHEY and CDR2 SMNVEV come from the germline V gene (reference sequence). The CDR3 extends over 12 amino acids. Trimming left V 5 bases short and J 8 bases short, with 9 bases between. Here the CDR3 reads CASSLRGGELFF. The CDR3 coding sequence is TGTGCCAGCAGTCTCAGGGGTGGGGAGCTGTTTTTT.

The count of this clone is one. The chain recombines TRBV7-8 with TRBJ1-5; D unclear. This CDR3 region has 17 residues. Germline V gene data show CDR1 as SGHVS and CDR2 as FQNEAQ. V was shortened by 3 bases and J by 0 bases, with 15 bases between the two germline ends. CDR3: CASSFQASPYSNQPQHF. As DNA, the CDR3 is TGTGCCAGCAGCTTTCAGGCCAGCCCGTATAGCAATCAGCCCCAGCATTTT.

This rearrangement joins TRBV7-6 to TRBJ1-1; weak D call: TRBD1 (6 bases). The V gene's germline CDR1 is SGHVS and CDR2 FNYEAQ. CDR3 length equals 15 residues. V was shortened by 3 bases and J by 5 bases, with 16 bases between the two germline ends. CDR3 bases: TGTGCCAGCAGCTTTACGGGGGGCTCTGGGACTGAAGCTTTCTTT. Protein: CASSFTGGSGTEAFF. Looking up the rest from reference TRBV7-6 and TRBJ1-1 gives the full variable domain: GAGVSQSPRYKVTKRGQDVALRCDPISGHVSLYWYRQALGQGPEFLTYFNYEAQQDKSGLPNDRFSAERPEGSISTLTIQRTEQRDSAMYRCASSFTGGSGTEAFFGQGTRLTVV.